This note documents a single TCR beta chain sequence. Its antigen is still unknown. The table came from immunoSEQ multiplex PCR; TCRdb's copy has only in-frame clones and leaves some out. Of 150,000 or so clones listed, over 65% are singletons. The sample's time point: baseline pretreatment blood. As to treatment: 15 Gy SBRT to primary tumor, nephrectomy 4 weeks later. Radiation-treated patients gave blood at baseline, week 2 and week 4. The data originate from a study of radiation and T cells in renal cell carcinoma. In the study overall: Nephrectomy followed 15 Gy stereotactic body radiation by 4 weeks.

Trimming shortened V by 5 bases and J by 4 bases, and 14 bases separated the two germline ends. From germline, CDR1 is MNHEY and CDR2 SVGAGI. The CDR3 is 14 amino acids. General study results and limits: No pretreatment tumor biopsies were available for baseline clonotypes. Top tumor clonotypes rose in blood 2 weeks post-radiation, then contracted.

The chain links TRBV6-5 to TRBJ1-1; a weak D match, TRBD1 (5 bases). The TCR originated in a woman between 50 and 59 years old with renal cell carcinoma. The sample here was blood, taken from a patient whose treatment included radiotherapy and nephrectomy. For the CDR3, the DNA is TGTGCCAGCAGTAGCTCAGGGATCCCCACTGAAGCTTTCTTT. Its translation is CASSSSGIPTEAFF.